This TCR beta chain was profiled in a study of cytomegalovirus exposure and HLA in healthy donors. Losses at the gene ends were 7 bases for V and 5 bases for J; bases not matched to a gene: 14. This CDR3 has 15 residues. Germline-derived CDR1 and CDR2 are MNHEY and SVGAGI. Assay used: immunoSEQ multiplex PCR; TCRdb lists only in-frame clones, some missing. The table lists more than 250,000 clones, around 87% of them singletons. V usage is TRBV6-5 and J usage is TRBJ2-7; 7 bases are a match to TRBD1. This clonotype was obtained from a young woman in good health and CMV-seropositive. What was sequenced was PBMCs. CDR3 bases: TGTGCCAGCAAAGCACTGCGACAGGGAGTGCACGAGCAGTACTTC. This codes for CASKALRQGVHEQYF.